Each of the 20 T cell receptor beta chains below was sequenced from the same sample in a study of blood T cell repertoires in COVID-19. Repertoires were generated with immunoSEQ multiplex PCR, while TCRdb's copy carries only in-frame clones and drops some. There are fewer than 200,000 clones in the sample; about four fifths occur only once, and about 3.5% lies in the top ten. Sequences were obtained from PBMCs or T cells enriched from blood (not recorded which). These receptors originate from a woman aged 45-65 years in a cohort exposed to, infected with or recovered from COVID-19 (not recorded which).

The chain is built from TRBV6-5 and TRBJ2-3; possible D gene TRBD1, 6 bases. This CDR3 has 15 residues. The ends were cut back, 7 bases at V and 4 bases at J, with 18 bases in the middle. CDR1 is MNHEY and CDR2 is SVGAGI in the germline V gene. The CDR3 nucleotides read TGTGCCAGCAATTGGGCCGGCCCAGGGGCAGATACGCAGTATTTT. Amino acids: CASNWAGPGADTQYF.

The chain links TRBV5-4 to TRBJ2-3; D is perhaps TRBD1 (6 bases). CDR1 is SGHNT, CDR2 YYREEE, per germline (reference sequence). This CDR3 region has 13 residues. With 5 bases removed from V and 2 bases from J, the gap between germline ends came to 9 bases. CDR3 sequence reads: CASRRDTTDTQYF. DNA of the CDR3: TGTGCCAGCAGAAGGGACACCACAGATACGCAGTATTTT.

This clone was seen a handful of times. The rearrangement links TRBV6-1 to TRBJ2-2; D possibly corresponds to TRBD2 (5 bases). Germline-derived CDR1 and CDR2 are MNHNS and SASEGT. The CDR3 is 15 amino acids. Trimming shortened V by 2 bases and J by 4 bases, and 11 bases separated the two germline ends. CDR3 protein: CASSELRTGTGELFF. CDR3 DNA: TGTGCCAGCAGTGAATTAAGGACTGGCACCGGGGAGCTGTTTTTT.

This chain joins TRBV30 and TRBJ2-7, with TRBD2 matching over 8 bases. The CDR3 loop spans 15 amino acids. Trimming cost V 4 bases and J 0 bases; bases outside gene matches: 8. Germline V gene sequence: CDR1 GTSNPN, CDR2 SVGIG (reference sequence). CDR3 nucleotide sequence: TGTGCCTGGACCTCAGACAGCGGGAGCTCCTACGAGCAGTACTTC. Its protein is CAWTSDSGSSYEQYF. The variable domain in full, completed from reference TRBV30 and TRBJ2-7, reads SQTIHQWPATLVQPVGSPLSLECTVEGTSNPNLYWYRQAAGRGLQLLFYSVGIGQISSEVPQNLSASRPQDRQFILSSKKLLLSDSGFYLCAWTSDSGSSYEQYFGPGTRLTVT.

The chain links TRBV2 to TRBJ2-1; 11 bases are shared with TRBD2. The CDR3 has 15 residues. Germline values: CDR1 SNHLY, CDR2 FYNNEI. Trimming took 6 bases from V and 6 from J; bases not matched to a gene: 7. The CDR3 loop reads CASRLTSGSPNEQFF. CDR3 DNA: TGTGCCAGCAGGCTCACTAGCGGGAGTCCCAATGAGCAGTTCTTC.

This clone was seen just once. CDR3 sequence reads: CASESGAYNEQFF. CDR3 in DNA: TGTGCCAGCGAGAGCGGGGCCTACAATGAGCAGTTCTTC. This chain links TRBV12-3 or TRBV12-4 with TRBJ2-1; 7 bases fit TRBD2. There are 13 residues in the CDR3. V dropped 8 bases and J dropped 2; count of bases not matched to a gene: 3.

Here the CDR3 reads CASSSPGQGPPNYGYTF. In DNA, the CDR3 is TGTGCCAGCAGCTCCCCGGGACAGGGGCCCCCGAACTATGGCTACACCTTC. V and J are TRBV5-6 and TRBJ1-2; the match to TRBD1 covers 10 bases. Germline CDR1 reads SGHDT; CDR2 reads YYEEEE. The J segment lost 2 bases and the V segment lost 3 bases, leaving 10 bases of the junction unmatched. The CDR3 length is 17 residues.

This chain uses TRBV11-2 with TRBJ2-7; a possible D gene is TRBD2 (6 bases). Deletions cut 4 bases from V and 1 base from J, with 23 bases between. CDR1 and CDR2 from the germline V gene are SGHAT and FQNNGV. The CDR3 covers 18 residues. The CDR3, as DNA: TGTGCCAGCAGCTCTAACCCCCAGGCTGGAGGGTTGTCCTACGAGCAGTACTTC. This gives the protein CASSSNPQAGGLSYEQYF.

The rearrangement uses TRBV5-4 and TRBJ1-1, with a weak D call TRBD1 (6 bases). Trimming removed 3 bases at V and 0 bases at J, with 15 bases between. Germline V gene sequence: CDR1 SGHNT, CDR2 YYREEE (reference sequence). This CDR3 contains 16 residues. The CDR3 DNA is TGTGCCAGCAGCTCACCACTCAGGGGAATGAACACTGAAGCTTTCTTT. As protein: CASSSPLRGMNTEAFF.

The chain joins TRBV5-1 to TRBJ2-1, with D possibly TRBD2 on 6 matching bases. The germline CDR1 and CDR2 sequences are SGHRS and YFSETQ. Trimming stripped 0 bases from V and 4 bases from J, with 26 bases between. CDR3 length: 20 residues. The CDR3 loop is CASSLAPQQRVVATYNEQFF. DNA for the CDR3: TGCGCCAGCAGCTTGGCCCCCCAGCAGCGGGTTGTGGCTACTTACAATGAGCAGTTCTTC.

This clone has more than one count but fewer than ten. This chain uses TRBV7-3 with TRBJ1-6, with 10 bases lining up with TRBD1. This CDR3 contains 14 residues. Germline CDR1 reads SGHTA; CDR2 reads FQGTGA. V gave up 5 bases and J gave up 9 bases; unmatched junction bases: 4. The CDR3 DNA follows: TGTGCCAGCAGCCTTGGACAGGGGGTTTCACCCCTCCACTTT. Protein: CASSLGQGVSPLHF.

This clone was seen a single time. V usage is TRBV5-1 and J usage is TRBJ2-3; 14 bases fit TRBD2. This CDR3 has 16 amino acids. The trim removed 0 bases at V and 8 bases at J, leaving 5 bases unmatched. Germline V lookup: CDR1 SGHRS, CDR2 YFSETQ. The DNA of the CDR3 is TGCGCCAGCAGCTTGGCCGGACTAGCGGGAGGAGCTACGCAGTATTTT. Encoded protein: CASSLAGLAGGATQYF.

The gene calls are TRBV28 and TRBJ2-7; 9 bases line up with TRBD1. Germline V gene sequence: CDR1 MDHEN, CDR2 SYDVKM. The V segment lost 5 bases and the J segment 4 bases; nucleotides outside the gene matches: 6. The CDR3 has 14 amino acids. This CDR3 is CASSPGQGSYEQYF. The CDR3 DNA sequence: TGTGCCAGCAGTCCGGGACAGGGATCTTACGAGCAGTACTTC.

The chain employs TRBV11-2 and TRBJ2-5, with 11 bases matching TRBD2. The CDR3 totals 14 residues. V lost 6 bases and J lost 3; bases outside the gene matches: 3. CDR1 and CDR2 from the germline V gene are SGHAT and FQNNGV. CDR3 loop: CASSKGLAEETQYF. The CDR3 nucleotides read TGTGCCAGCAGTAAGGGACTAGCGGAAGAGACCCAGTACTTC.

The CDR3 reads CASRGRTSTDTQYF. DNA of the CDR3: TGTGCCAGCCGAGGAAGAACTAGCACAGATACGCAGTATTTT. The V call is TRBV3-1 (or the pseudogene TRBV3-2), the J call TRBJ2-3; D unresolved. The V end was cut by 8 bases, the J end by 0 bases, with 12 bases between. CDR3 length: 14 amino acids. Germline CDR1 and CDR2: LGHDT and YNNKEL (reference sequence).

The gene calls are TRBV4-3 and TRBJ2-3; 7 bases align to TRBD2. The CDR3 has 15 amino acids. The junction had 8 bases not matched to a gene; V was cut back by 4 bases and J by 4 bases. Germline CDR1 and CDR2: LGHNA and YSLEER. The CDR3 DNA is TGCGCCAGCAGCCTCTGGGGGGGAGATGCAGATACGCAGTATTTT. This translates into CASSLWGGDADTQYF.

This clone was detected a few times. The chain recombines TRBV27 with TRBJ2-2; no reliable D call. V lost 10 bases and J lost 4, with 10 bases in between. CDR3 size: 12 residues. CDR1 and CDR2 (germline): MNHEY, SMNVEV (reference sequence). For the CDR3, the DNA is TGTGCCACCGCTAGATCCACCGGGGAGCTGTTTTTT. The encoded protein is CATARSTGELFF.

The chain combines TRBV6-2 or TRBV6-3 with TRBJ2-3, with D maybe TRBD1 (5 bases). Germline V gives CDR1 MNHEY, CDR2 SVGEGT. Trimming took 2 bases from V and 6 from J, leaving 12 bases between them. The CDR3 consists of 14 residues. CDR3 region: CASSYMNTGDTQYF. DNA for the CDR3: TGTGCCAGCAGTTACATGAACACAGGCGATACGCAGTATTTT.

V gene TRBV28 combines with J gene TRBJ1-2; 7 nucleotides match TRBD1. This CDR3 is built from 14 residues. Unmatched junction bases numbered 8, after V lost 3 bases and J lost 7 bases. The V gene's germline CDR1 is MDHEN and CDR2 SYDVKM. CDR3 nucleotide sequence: TGTGCCAGCAGTTTGCGGCGGGGACAGTCTGGCTACACCTTC. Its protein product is CASSLRRGQSGYTF.

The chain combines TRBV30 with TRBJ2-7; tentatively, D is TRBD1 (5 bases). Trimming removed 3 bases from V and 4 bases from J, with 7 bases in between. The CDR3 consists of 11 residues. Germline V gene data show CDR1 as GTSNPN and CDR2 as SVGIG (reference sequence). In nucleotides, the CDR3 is TGTGCCTGGAGCGACAGTTACGAGCAGTACTTC. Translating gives CAWSDSYEQYF.